What follows describes a single T cell receptor (beta chain). Looked up from germline, CDR1 is MNHEY and CDR2 is SVGEGT. The CDR3 runs to 14 residues. Deletions cut 0 bases from V and 1 base from J, with 3 bases between. TCRdb analysed the 5' RACE reads with MiXCR anew, one entry per CDR3 protein. The sample holds about 55,000 distinct CDR3 sequences, under 8.5% seen once. The sample is drawn from a study of early T cells in non-severe SARS-CoV-2 infection. The origin of this receptor is an adult who was a healthcare worker with PCR-confirmed SARS-CoV-2 infection or an uninfected control (not recorded which). The sequencing used whole blood, collected at baseline. The rearrangement links TRBV6-2 or TRBV6-3 to TRBJ2-2; D is undetermined. The DNA for the CDR3 is TGTGCCAGCAGTTACTCAGTGAACACCGGGGAGCTGTTTTTT. Translated: CASSYSVNTGELFF.